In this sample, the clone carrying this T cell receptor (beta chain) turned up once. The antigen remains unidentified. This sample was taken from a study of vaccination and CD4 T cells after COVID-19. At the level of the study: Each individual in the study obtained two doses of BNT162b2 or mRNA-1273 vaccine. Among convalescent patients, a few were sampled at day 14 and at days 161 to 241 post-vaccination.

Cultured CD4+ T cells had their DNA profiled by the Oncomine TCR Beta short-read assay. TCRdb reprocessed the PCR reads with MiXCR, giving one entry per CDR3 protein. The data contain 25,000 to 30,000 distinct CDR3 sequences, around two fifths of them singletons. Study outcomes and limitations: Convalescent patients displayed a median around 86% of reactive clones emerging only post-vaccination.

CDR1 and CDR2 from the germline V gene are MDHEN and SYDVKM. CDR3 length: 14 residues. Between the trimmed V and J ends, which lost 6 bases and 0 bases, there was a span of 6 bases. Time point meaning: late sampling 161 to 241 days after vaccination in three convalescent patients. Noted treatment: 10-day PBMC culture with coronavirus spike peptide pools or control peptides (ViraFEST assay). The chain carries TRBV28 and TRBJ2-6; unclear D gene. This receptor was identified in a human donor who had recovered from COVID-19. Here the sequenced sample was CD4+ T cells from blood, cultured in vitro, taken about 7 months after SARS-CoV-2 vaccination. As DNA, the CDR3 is TGTGCCAGCAGAGAGTTCTCTGGGGCCAACGTCCTGACTTTC. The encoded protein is CASREFSGANVLTF.